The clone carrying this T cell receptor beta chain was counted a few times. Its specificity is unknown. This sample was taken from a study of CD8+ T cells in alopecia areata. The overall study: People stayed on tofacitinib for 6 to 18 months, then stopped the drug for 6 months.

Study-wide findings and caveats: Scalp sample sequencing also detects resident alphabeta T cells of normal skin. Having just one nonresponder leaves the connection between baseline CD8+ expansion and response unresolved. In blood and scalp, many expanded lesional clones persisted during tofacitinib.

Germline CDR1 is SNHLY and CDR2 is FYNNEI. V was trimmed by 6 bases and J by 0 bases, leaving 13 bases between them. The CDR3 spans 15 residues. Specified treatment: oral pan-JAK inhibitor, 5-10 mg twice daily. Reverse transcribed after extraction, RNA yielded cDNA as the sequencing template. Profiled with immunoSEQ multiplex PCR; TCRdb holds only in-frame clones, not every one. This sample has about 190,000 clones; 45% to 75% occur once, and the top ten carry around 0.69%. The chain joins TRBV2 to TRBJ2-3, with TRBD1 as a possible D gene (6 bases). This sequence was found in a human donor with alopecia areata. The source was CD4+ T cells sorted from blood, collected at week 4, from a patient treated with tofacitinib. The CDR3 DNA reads TGTGCCAGCAGGAAACAGGGACCTAGCACAGATACGCAGTATTTT. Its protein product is CASRKQGPSTDTQYF.